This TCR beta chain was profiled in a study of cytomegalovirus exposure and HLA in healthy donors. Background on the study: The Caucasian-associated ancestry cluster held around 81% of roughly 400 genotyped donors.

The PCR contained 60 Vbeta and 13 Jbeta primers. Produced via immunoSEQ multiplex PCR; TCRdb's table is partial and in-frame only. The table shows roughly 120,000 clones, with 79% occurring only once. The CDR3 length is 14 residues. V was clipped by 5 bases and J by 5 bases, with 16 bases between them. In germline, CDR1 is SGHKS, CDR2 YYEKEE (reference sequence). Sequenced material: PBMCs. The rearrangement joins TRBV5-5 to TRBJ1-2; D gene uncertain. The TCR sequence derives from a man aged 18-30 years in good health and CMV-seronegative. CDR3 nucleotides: TGTGCCAGCAGGGTCCGCGACAAGTCGTATGGCTACACCTTC. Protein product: CASRVRDKSYGYTF.